These 16 T cell receptor beta chains were all obtained from the same sample, sequenced in a study of identical twins. TCRdb called the 5' RACE reads again in MiXCR, with one record for every CDR3 protein. Here the sample spans approximately 630,000 distinct CDR3 sequences, just over 7% being singletons. These same data were also listed under a study on yellow fever vaccine responses in identical twins.

The specimen was PBMCs. These receptor sequences come from a woman aged 18-29 years in good health.

This clonotype was seen repeatedly, ten times or more. The rearrangement links TRBV4-2 to TRBJ1-3; D is uncertain. This CDR3 comprises 15 residues. CDR1 LGHNA and CDR2 YNFKEQ come from the germline V gene. Trimming cost V 3 bases and J 0 bases, with 9 bases left between them. The DNA for the CDR3 is TGTGCCAGCAGCCAGGATGACACCTCTGGAAACACCATATATTTT. Amino acid sequence: CASSQDDTSGNTIYF.

The chain is built from TRBV9 and TRBJ2-5, with 9 bases lining up with TRBD1. The CDR3 length is 16 residues. The trim removed 0 bases at V and 5 bases at J, leaving 8 bases unmatched. CDR1 and CDR2 (germline): SGDLS, YYNGEE. The CDR3 reads CASSVAPGQGSETQYF. The CDR3, as DNA: TGTGCCAGCAGCGTAGCTCCCGGACAGGGGAGCGAGACCCAGTACTTC.

The CDR3 DNA follows: TGCAGTGCTAGAGCTCCCGGTCGGGACTCAAGAGCAAATACGCAGTATTTT. This sequence encodes CSARAPGRDSRANTQYF. The rearrangement joins TRBV20-1 to TRBJ2-3; TRBD2 might be the D (6 bases). The CDR3 is 17 residues long. V was clipped by 1 base and J by 7 bases, with 24 bases between them. The germline gives CDR1 DFQATT, CDR2 SNEGSKA (reference sequence).

This clonotype showed up just a few times. The genes are TRBV7-8 and TRBJ2-1; 12 nucleotides agree with TRBD1. CDR3 length equals 19 residues. Germline CDR1 is SGHVS and CDR2 is FQNEAQ. After removal of 10 bases from V and 0 bases from J, the junction contained 16 bases not matched to a gene. The DNA for the CDR3 is TGTGCCACCGACGGGACCGGGACAGGGGGCTTTAACTCCTACAATGAGCAGTTCTTC. Its translation is CATDGTGTGGFNSYNEQFF.

V is TRBV5-1 and J is TRBJ2-3; no firm D call. This CDR3 is 14 amino acids long. V was cut by 0 bases and J by 0 bases, with 5 bases left in between. Germline CDR1 is SGHRS and CDR2 is YFSETQ. In DNA form, the CDR3 reads TGCGCCAGCAGCTTGGGAGTCAGCACAGATACGCAGTATTTT. Its protein is CASSLGVSTDTQYF. Using reference TRBV5-1 and TRBJ2-3 for the parts outside the CDR3, the full variable domain is KAGVTQTPRYLIKTRGQQVTLSCSPISGHRSVSWYQQTPGQGLQFLFEYFSETQRNKGNFPGRFSGRQFSNSRSEMNVSTLELGDSALYLCASSLGVSTDTQYFGPGTRLTVL.

This clonotype has a handful of counts. V is TRBV9 and J is TRBJ1-2, with 9 bases matching TRBD1. The junction had 5 bases not matched to a gene; V was cut back by 0 bases and J by 2 bases. CDR1 and CDR2 (germline): SGDLS, YYNGEE. The CDR3 consists of 16 residues. Here the CDR3 reads CASSVGAGTGNYGYTF. The CDR3 region has the DNA TGTGCCAGCAGCGTAGGCGCCGGGACAGGGAACTATGGCTACACCTTC.

V gene TRBV5-5 combines with J gene TRBJ1-1; D is undetermined. Germline assignment: CDR1 SGHKS and CDR2 YYEKEE (reference sequence). V lost 0 bases and J 6 bases, leaving 18 bases between the germline ends. CDR3 length equals 16 residues. The CDR3 sequence is CASSLEVGRGGAEAFF. CDR3 nucleotides: TGTGCCAGCAGCTTGGAAGTTGGCCGGGGTGGGGCTGAAGCTTTCTTT.

This clonotype has a count of ten or more. The V gene is TRBV29-1, the J gene TRBJ2-1; D call uncertain. CDR3 length equals 15 residues. The germline CDR1 and CDR2 sequences are SQVTM and ANQGSEA. Trimming stripped 6 bases from V and 5 bases from J, with 20 bases between. The CDR3 DNA follows: TGCAGCGTCATAACCCCGACTCTGGAAGACAATGAGCAGTTCTTC. This translates into CSVITPTLEDNEQFF.

This rearrangement joins TRBV19 to TRBJ2-3, with 7 bases identical to TRBD2. The germline CDR1 and CDR2 sequences are LNHDA and SQIVND (reference sequence). CDR3 length equals 17 residues. The J segment lost 4 bases and the V segment lost 0 bases, leaving 10 bases of the junction unmatched. DNA of the CDR3: TGTGCCAGTAGTATAGATCACCGAGCGGGGAGGGCAGATACGCAGTATTTT. Translated: CASSIDHRAGRADTQYF.

This clonotype was detected only a few times. V and J are TRBV6-1 and TRBJ1-2; 7 bases align to TRBD1. Germline V lookup: CDR1 MNHNS, CDR2 SASEGT. V lost 6 bases and J lost 0; bases outside the gene matches: 10. This CDR3 has 16 residues. The CDR3 coding sequence is TGTGCCAGCAGCACGATGGACAGGCAATCTAACTATGGCTACACCTTC. It yields the protein CASSTMDRQSNYGYTF.

Many counts were recorded for this clonotype. The V call is TRBV12-3 or TRBV12-4, the J call TRBJ2-1; D is unclear. The V and J ends lost 6 bases and 10 bases respectively, with 10 bases between them. The CDR3 loop spans 11 amino acids. In nucleotides, the CDR3 is TGTGCCAGCAGGAGACTGGAAGAGCAGTTCTTC. This codes for CASRRLEEQFF.

This clonotype was recorded a few times. The CDR3 sequence is CASSQDFWPTYEQYF. Here the CDR3 DNA reads TGTGCCAGCAGCCAAGATTTTTGGCCTACCTACGAGCAGTACTTC. V is TRBV3-1 and J is TRBJ2-7, with D unclear. The length of the CDR3 is 15 residues. Germline V lookup: CDR1 LGHDT, CDR2 YNNKEL (reference sequence). V gave up 0 bases and J gave up 2 bases, with 11 bases separating them.

The chain carries TRBV7-8 and TRBJ2-7, with 11 bases aligning to TRBD2. Germline CDR1 is SGHVS and CDR2 is FQNEAQ. With 5 bases clipped from V and 6 bases from J, the junction kept 12 bases outside the gene matches. The CDR3 is 16 amino acids. The CDR3 spells CASSVLAGGPPGEQYF. CDR3 DNA: TGTGCCAGCAGCGTTCTAGCGGGAGGCCCCCCAGGCGAGCAGTACTTC.

The CDR3 protein is CAIRDTASTDTQYF. The CDR3, as DNA: TGTGCCATCAGGGACACAGCTAGCACAGATACGCAGTATTTT. The rearrangement uses TRBV10-3 and TRBJ2-3, with TRBD1 as a possible D gene (5 bases). CDR1 is ENHRY and CDR2 is SYGVKD in the germline V gene. There are 14 residues in the CDR3. Trimming pared 6 bases from V and 0 bases from J, leaving 10 bases between.

This rearrangement joins TRBV5-1 to TRBJ2-2, with D uncertain. The CDR3 has 15 amino acids. The germline gives CDR1 SGHRS, CDR2 YFSETQ. The germline V and J ends were trimmed by 4 bases and 8 bases, with 18 bases remaining between them. CDR3: CASSPTHPLGGELFF. As DNA, the CDR3 is TGCGCCAGCAGCCCTACACACCCTCTAGGGGGGGAGCTGTTTTTT. The whole variable domain, remainder taken from reference TRBV5-1 and TRBJ2-2, is KAGVTQTPRYLIKTRGQQVTLSCSPISGHRSVSWYQQTPGQGLQFLFEYFSETQRNKGNFPGRFSGRQFSNSRSEMNVSTLELGDSALYLCASSPTHPLGGELFFGEGSRLTVL.

This clonotype was counted a few times. The chain joins TRBV28 to TRBJ2-7; possible D gene TRBD2, 6 bases. The CDR3 is 16 amino acids. Germline CDR1 is MDHEN and CDR2 is SYDVKM. V gave up 5 bases and J gave up 0 bases, with 17 bases separating them. This CDR3 reads CASSHLGGPSSYEQYF. As DNA, the CDR3 is TGTGCCAGCAGTCACCTAGGAGGGCCTAGCTCCTACGAGCAGTACTTC.